These 25 T cell receptor beta chains were all obtained from the same sample, sequenced in a study of technical replicates of blood from several donors. Method: immunoSEQ multiplex PCR; TCRdb's copy keeps in-frame clones and lacks some. Of some 15,000 clones in the sample, about 89% were seen once. Sequences were obtained from PBMCs. The receptor source for this set is a human donor in good health.

The chain has TRBV10-3 and TRBJ2-7, with TRBD1 as a possible D gene (6 bases). This CDR3 is built from 12 residues. V dropped 10 bases and J dropped 6 bases, with 16 bases sitting between them. Germline CDR1 ENHRY, CDR2 SYGVKD. The CDR3 coding sequence is TGTGCCACTGGGGGCCACTTCGGCGAGCAGTACTTC. As protein: CATGGHFGEQYF.

The chain uses TRBV5-8 and TRBJ2-3; 8 nucleotides match TRBD2. This CDR3 has 15 residues. Unmatched junction bases numbered 3, after V lost 2 bases and J lost 1 base. Germline CDR1 and CDR2: SGHTS and YDEGEE. For the CDR3, the DNA is TGTGCCAGCAGCTTAGGGACTAGACGCACAGATACGCAGTATTTT. This encodes CASSLGTRRTDTQYF.

This clone turned up a few times. The chain links TRBV11-2 to TRBJ1-1, with TRBD1 identical over 11 bases. Losses at the gene ends were 5 bases for V and 1 base for J; bases not matched to a gene: 15. The CDR3 sequence is 19 residues long. Per germline, CDR1 SGHAT and CDR2 FQNNGV. The CDR3 nucleotides read TGTGCCAGCAGCCCTTTAGCCCCGGGACAGGGGGGGAGGAACACTGAAGCTTTCTTT. This encodes CASSPLAPGQGGRNTEAFF.

As DNA, the CDR3 is TGTGCCAGCAGCCCATACACTAGCGGGGGGGCGGAGACCCAGTACTTC. Its protein product is CASSPYTSGGAETQYF. The rearrangement links TRBV9 to TRBJ2-5, with TRBD2 matching over 13 bases. The length of the CDR3 is 16 residues. Germline CDR1 is SGDLS and CDR2 is YYNGEE. The ends lost 4 bases at V and 5 bases at J; junction bases unmatched: 8.

The chain uses TRBV30 and TRBJ2-1; 10 nucleotides line up with TRBD2. The CDR3 runs to 15 residues. Looked up from germline, CDR1 is GTSNPN and CDR2 is SVGIG (reference sequence). V lost 0 bases to trimming and J lost 4 bases; unmatched junction nucleotides: 3. In DNA form, the CDR3 reads TGTGCCTGGAGTGTCAGCGGGAGGGATTACAATGAGCAGTTCTTC. This sequence encodes CAWSVSGRDYNEQFF. Variable domain in full (rest from reference TRBV30 and TRBJ2-1): SQTIHQWPATLVQPVGSPLSLECTVEGTSNPNLYWYRQAAGRGLQLLFYSVGIGQISSEVPQNLSASRPQDRQFILSSKKLLLSDSGFYLCAWSVSGRDYNEQFFGPGTRLTVL.

This chain joins TRBV11-3 and TRBJ1-5; a weak D match, TRBD1 (6 bases). The V gene lost 1 base and the J gene lost 6 bases, with 10 bases spanning the gap. The CDR3 consists of 14 residues. The germline gives CDR1 SGHNT, CDR2 YENEEA. CDR3 DNA: TGTGCCAGCAGCTTAGGATGGGGGCGTCAGCCCCAGCATTTT. It specifies CASSLGWGRQPQHF.

This clone was seen only a few times. The chain carries TRBV5-1 and TRBJ2-1; 13 bases are a match to TRBD2. There are 14 residues in the CDR3. V was pared by 3 bases and J by 7 bases, with 1 base of the junction left unmatched. Looked up from germline, CDR1 is SGHRS and CDR2 is YFSETQ. CDR3 in DNA: TGCGCCAGCAGCTCGGGACTAGCGGGGAATGAGCAGTTCTTC. This encodes CASSSGLAGNEQFF. Complete variable domain (other parts from reference TRBV5-1 and TRBJ2-1): KAGVTQTPRYLIKTRGQQVTLSCSPISGHRSVSWYQQTPGQGLQFLFEYFSETQRNKGNFPGRFSGRQFSNSRSEMNVSTLELGDSALYLCASSSGLAGNEQFFGPGTRLTVL.

This rearrangement joins TRBV10-2 to TRBJ2-5, with 9 nucleotides matching TRBD1. With V trimmed by 6 bases and J by 4 bases, 12 bases remained unmatched. Per germline, CDR1 WSHSY and CDR2 SAAADI. This CDR3 is 16 amino acids long. The chain's CDR3 is CASSGRTGALGETQYF. The DNA for the CDR3 is TGCGCCAGCAGCGGGCGGACAGGGGCTCTAGGAGAGACCCAGTACTTC.

This clone has just one count. This chain links TRBV28 with TRBJ2-3, with TRBD1 identical over 7 bases. This CDR3 contains 13 residues. The germline V gene has CDR1 MDHEN and CDR2 SYDVKM. Trimming at V came to 5 bases and at J to 4 bases, leaving 3 bases not matched to a gene. The CDR3 bases are TGTGCCAGCAGTCGACAGGGATCAGATACGCAGTATTTT. Encoded protein: CASSRQGSDTQYF.

The gene calls are TRBV5-6 and TRBJ2-2; D gene unclear. The CDR3 is made up of 15 amino acids. V was clipped by 4 bases and J by 6 bases, with 16 bases between them. Germline V gene data show CDR1 as SGHDT and CDR2 as YYEEEE. This CDR3 reads CASSGAFTIAGELFF. The DNA for the CDR3 is TGTGCCAGCAGCGGTGCGTTTACGATCGCCGGGGAGCTGTTTTTT.

This chain joins TRBV2 and TRBJ2-7; D unclear. V dropped 6 bases and J dropped 2 bases, with 5 bases sitting between them. The CDR3 length is 11 residues. In germline, CDR1 is SNHLY, CDR2 FYNNEI. The CDR3 is CASRAAYEQYF. The CDR3 region has the DNA TGTGCCAGCAGGGCCGCCTACGAGCAGTACTTC.

The chain is built from TRBV27 and TRBJ1-2, with TRBD1 matching over 10 bases. Germline CDR1 and CDR2: MNHEY and SMNVEV (reference sequence). V lost 5 bases, J lost 2 bases, and 5 bases stayed unmatched. This CDR3 has 15 amino acids. The CDR3 protein is CASSGLGQGNYGYTF. The CDR3 nucleotides read TGTGCCAGCAGTGGCCTGGGACAGGGGAACTATGGCTACACCTTC.

J is TRBJ2-5 and V is TRBV2, with D possibly being TRBD1 (5 bases). The length of the CDR3 is 15 residues. Germline CDR1 SNHLY, CDR2 FYNNEI. V dropped 7 bases and J dropped 1 base, with 16 bases sitting between them. The CDR3 reads CASTLSGAVQETQYF. As DNA, the CDR3 is TGTGCCAGCACCTTAAGTGGGGCGGTCCAAGAGACCCAGTACTTC. Variable domain in full (rest from reference TRBV2 and TRBJ2-5): EPEVTQTPSHQVTQMGQEVILRCVPISNHLYFYWYRQILGQKVEFLVSFYNNEISEKSEIFDDQFSVERPDGSNFTLKIRSTKLEDSAMYFCASTLSGAVQETQYFGPGTRLLVL.

This chain links TRBV7-9 with TRBJ2-3, with a tentative D call TRBD1 (6 bases). Trimming took 1 base from V and 7 from J, leaving 9 bases between them. The CDR3 sequence is 13 residues long. Looked up from germline, CDR1 is SEHNR and CDR2 is FQNEAQ (reference sequence). The CDR3 coding sequence is TGTGCCAGCAGCTTAGGTCAGGGGAATACGCAGTATTTT. Translation gives CASSLGQGNTQYF.

The chain employs TRBV5-1 and TRBJ2-1; the match to TRBD2 covers 10 bases. Per germline, CDR1 SGHRS and CDR2 YFSETQ. The V and J ends lost 1 base and 6 bases, in that order; junction bases with no gene match: 13. CDR3 size: 18 residues. The CDR3 is CASSLMPSGSGLPNEQFF. CDR3 bases: TGCGCCAGCAGCTTGATGCCTAGCGGGAGTGGGCTTCCCAATGAGCAGTTCTTC.

The chain recombines TRBV7-9 with TRBJ1-1; no clear D. CDR1 and CDR2 (germline): SEHNR, FQNEAQ (reference sequence). V shed 5 bases and J shed 1 base, with 8 bases lying between them. This CDR3 is 13 amino acids long. The CDR3: CASSAQKNTEAFF. DNA for the CDR3: TGTGCCAGCAGCGCCCAGAAGAACACTGAAGCTTTCTTT.

J is TRBJ1-2 and V is TRBV2, with 7 nucleotides matching TRBD1. This CDR3 contains 14 residues. Germline values: CDR1 SNHLY, CDR2 FYNNEI. V lost 6 bases to trimming and J lost 3 bases; unmatched junction nucleotides: 7. This CDR3 is CASSRDSYDYGYTF. The CDR3, as DNA: TGTGCCAGCAGCAGGGACAGTTATGACTATGGCTACACCTTC.

The chain joins TRBV6-1 to TRBJ1-2; TRBD1 matches at 9 bases. Per germline, CDR1 MNHNS and CDR2 SASEGT. The CDR3 is made up of 15 amino acids. Losses at the gene ends were 3 bases for V and 4 bases for J; bases not matched to a gene: 6. The DNA for the CDR3 is TGTGCCAGCAGTGAGATTGGACAGGGGACCTATGGCTACACCTTC. Protein: CASSEIGQGTYGYTF.

The CDR3 is CASRRLAGGADTQYF. The CDR3 DNA follows: TGTGCCAGCCGCCGACTAGCGGGAGGGGCAGATACGCAGTATTTT. The V gene is TRBV28, the J gene TRBJ2-3; TRBD2 matches at 14 bases. Germline V lookup: CDR1 MDHEN, CDR2 SYDVKM. The CDR3 extends over 15 amino acids. Losses at the gene ends were 8 bases for V and 4 bases for J; bases not matched to a gene: 5. The entire variable domain, with the rest obtained from reference TRBV28 and TRBJ2-3, is as follows: DVKVTQSSRYLVKRTGEKVFLECVQDMDHENMFWYRQDPGLGLRLIYFSYDVKMKEKGDIPEGYSVSREKKERFSLILESASTNQTSMYLCASRRLAGGADTQYFGPGTRLTVL.

The V gene is TRBV6-6, the J gene TRBJ2-5, with D possibly matching TRBD1 (6 bases). V lost 7 bases to trimming and J lost 0 bases, with 15 bases between them. The V gene's germline CDR1 is MNHNY and CDR2 SVGAGI (reference sequence). This CDR3 is built from 15 residues. The CDR3 region has the DNA TGTGCCAGCACCCTATCAGGGGTGAACCAAGAGACCCAGTACTTC. Amino acid sequence: CASTLSGVNQETQYF.

The V gene is TRBV5-1, the J gene TRBJ2-1; 9 bases match TRBD1. The CDR3 spans 15 residues. The V gene's germline CDR1 is SGHRS and CDR2 YFSETQ. V gave up 4 bases and J gave up 5 bases; unmatched junction bases: 7. The CDR3 DNA is TGCGCCAGCAGCCCCCGGACAGGGGAGAACAATGAGCAGTTCTTC. It encodes CASSPRTGENNEQFF.

The gene calls are TRBV7-8 and TRBJ2-7; D unresolved. Germline CDR1 is SGHVS and CDR2 is FQNEAQ. Trimming stripped 3 bases from V and 0 bases from J, with 9 bases between. This CDR3 comprises 14 residues. CDR3 in DNA: TGTGCCAGCAGCTTTGGTCCCAGCTCCTACGAGCAGTACTTC. The encoded protein is CASSFGPSSYEQYF.

The genes are TRBV19 and TRBJ2-5; 8 bases align to TRBD1. Germline loops: CDR1 LNHDA, CDR2 SQIVND (reference sequence). The V and J ends lost 2 bases and 1 base, in that order; junction bases with no gene match: 3. The CDR3 contains 15 residues. The CDR3 DNA reads TGTGCCAGTAGTATATGGGGACAGGCCCAAGAGACCCAGTACTTC. The encoded protein is CASSIWGQAQETQYF.

This chain uses TRBV19 with TRBJ2-1; 7 positions agree with TRBD2. This CDR3 spans 14 amino acids. With 7 bases clipped from V and 5 bases from J, the junction kept 8 bases outside the gene matches. Germline loops: CDR1 LNHDA, CDR2 SQIVND (reference sequence). The CDR3 reads CASITRGSDNEQFF. In nucleotides, the CDR3 is TGTGCCAGTATCACTCGCGGGAGTGACAATGAGCAGTTCTTC.

This chain joins TRBV7-6 and TRBJ2-3, with D unclear. The germline V and J ends were trimmed by 4 bases and 1 base, with 12 bases remaining between them. Looked up from germline, CDR1 is SGHVS and CDR2 is FNYEAQ. CDR3 size: 15 residues. The CDR3 region has the DNA TGTGCCAGCAGCTCCCCGTCCCGGGGCACAGATACGCAGTATTTT. Protein sequence: CASSSPSRGTDTQYF. Drawing the rest from reference TRBV7-6 and TRBJ2-3, the complete variable domain is GAGVSQSPRYKVTKRGQDVALRCDPISGHVSLYWYRQALGQGPEFLTYFNYEAQQDKSGLPNDRFSAERPEGSISTLTIQRTEQRDSAMYRCASSSPSRGTDTQYFGPGTRLTVL.